The clone carrying this TCR beta chain was seen at least ten times. The target antigen is unknown. Arm-PCR with iRepertoire HTBI primers amplified the CDR3 regions for these TCR beta libraries. In TCRdb, the multiplex PCR reads were re-called with MiXCR into one record per CDR3 protein. The sample contains under 300,000 distinct CDR3 sequences, 20% to 25% of which appear only once. These data belong to a study of regulatory T cells in long-lasting Graves disease. Overall study results and limits: Accuracy might have suffered from few samples. Persistent disease preferred TRBV28, TRBJ1-2 and TRBJ2-5. Thyroid tissue went unexamined; only peripheral blood was analyzed.

The CDR3 spans 15 residues. V was cut by 4 bases and J by 7 bases, with 17 bases left in between. From germline, CDR1 is SGHTA and CDR2 FQGNSA. Stated time point: newly diagnosed GD, antithyroid drugs for less than 3 months. The TCR library was prepared using RNA isolated from PBMCs. Roughly 8.4 milliliters of peripheral blood were drawn into EDTA tubes. This rearrangement joins TRBV7-2 to TRBJ1-5; perhaps TRBD1 as D (6 bases). The source was peripheral blood mononuclear cells (PBMCs), collected at new diagnosis, from a patient treated with antithyroid drugs. The clonotype comes from a female donor with Graves disease. The CDR3 DNA reads as TGTGCCAGCAGCTGGAGGGGGGGCGAGTACCAGCCCCAGCATTTT. Translated, it gives CASSWRGGEYQPQHF.